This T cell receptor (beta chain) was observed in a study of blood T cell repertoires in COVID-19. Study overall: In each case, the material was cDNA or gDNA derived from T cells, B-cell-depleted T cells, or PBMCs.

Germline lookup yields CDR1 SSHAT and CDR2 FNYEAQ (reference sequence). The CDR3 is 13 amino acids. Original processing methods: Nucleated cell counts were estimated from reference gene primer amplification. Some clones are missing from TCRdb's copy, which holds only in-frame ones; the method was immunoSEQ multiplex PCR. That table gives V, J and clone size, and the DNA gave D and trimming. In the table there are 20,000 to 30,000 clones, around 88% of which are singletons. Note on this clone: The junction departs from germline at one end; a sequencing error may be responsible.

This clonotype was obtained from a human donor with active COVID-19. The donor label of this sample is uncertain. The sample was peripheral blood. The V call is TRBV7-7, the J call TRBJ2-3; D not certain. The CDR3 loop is CASSLIEADTQYF. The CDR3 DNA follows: TGTGCTAGCAGCTTAATTGAGGCAGATACGCAGTATTTT.